The TCR beta chain described here comes from a study of blood T cell repertoires in COVID-19. Across the whole study: Acute and convalescent COVID-19 specimens originated in the United States, Italy and Spain. The analysed material was cDNA or gDNA that came from T cells, B-cell-depleted T cells, or PBMCs.

J lost 9 bases, V lost 1 base, and 7 bases had no gene match. There are 14 residues in the CDR3. CDR1 SGHNT and CDR2 YENEEA come from the germline V gene. Produced via immunoSEQ multiplex PCR; TCRdb's table is partial and in-frame only. The sample shows about 240,000 clones, around four fifths of them seen only once. The V call is TRBV11-3, the J call TRBJ2-5; 8 bases line up with TRBD2. The source material was peripheral blood. This receptor was obtained from a woman aged 55 to 70 with active or convalescent COVID-19. Here the CDR3 reads CASSLAGGQGSQYF. The DNA of the CDR3 is TGTGCCAGCAGCTTAGCGGGGGGGCAAGGATCCCAGTACTTC.